These 26 T cell receptor beta chains were all obtained from the same sample, sequenced in a study of PD-L1 blockade in urothelial cancer. Sample time point: peripheral blood 6 weeks after treatment start. Generated by immunoSEQ multiplex PCR, the TCRdb table keeps only in-frame clones and is missing some. The sample contains 100,000 to 150,000 clones, more than 75% of which appear only once. The sample consisted of PBMCs, taken around atezolizumab (anti-PD-L1) treatment. These TCRs come from a man aged 45 to 65 with urothelial cancer.

This rearrangement joins TRBV6-5 to TRBJ2-3, with D possibly being TRBD2 (5 bases). This CDR3 is 15 amino acids long. Trimming pared 6 bases from V and 3 bases from J, leaving 16 bases between. Germline V gene lookup returns CDR1 MNHEY and CDR2 SVGAGI. CDR3: CASSHHGLGTDTQYF. CDR3 nucleotides: TGTGCCAGCAGCCATCACGGACTCGGTACAGATACGCAGTATTTT.

This rearrangement joins TRBV11-3 to TRBJ2-7; the D gene is possibly TRBD2 (5 bases). Trimming cost V 4 bases and J 4 bases, with 20 bases left between them. CDR3 length equals 16 residues. Germline assignment: CDR1 SGHNT and CDR2 YENEEA. CDR3 residues: CASSSPQWEKEYEQYF. CDR3 in DNA: TGTGCCAGCAGCTCCCCCCAGTGGGAGAAGGAGTACGAGCAGTACTTC.

This chain uses TRBV7-9 with TRBJ2-1, with unresolved D. This CDR3 has 14 residues. Germline CDR1 reads SEHNR; CDR2 reads FQNEAQ (reference sequence). Trimming took off 4 bases at V and 8 bases at J, with 15 bases between the two ends. CDR3 nucleotides: TGTGCCAGCAGCTGGAGTTCAGTCACGGATGAGCAGTTCTTC. It encodes CASSWSSVTDEQFF.

The rearrangement joins TRBV19 to TRBJ2-6; D is possibly TRBD1 (5 bases). Trimming removed 8 bases at V and 2 bases at J, with 19 bases between. Germline loops: CDR1 LNHDA, CDR2 SQIVND (reference sequence). The CDR3 is 17 residues long. The DNA of the CDR3 is TGTGCCAGTCGAAAGGCAGGGCAATGGACTGGGGCCAACGTCCTGACTTTC. Its translation: CASRKAGQWTGANVLTF.

The V gene is TRBV7-2, the J gene TRBJ2-3; D ambiguous. The CDR3 totals 14 residues. Germline V CDR1 and CDR2: SGHTA, FQGNSA. Trimming stripped 0 bases from V and 5 bases from J, with 9 bases between. Written as DNA, the CDR3 is TGTGCCAGCAGCTTAGCGCCCAACGGAGATACGCAGTATTTT. Its protein is CASSLAPNGDTQYF.

The gene calls are TRBV28 and TRBJ1-2; possible D gene TRBD1, 5 bases. Germline V gene data show CDR1 as MDHEN and CDR2 as SYDVKM. This CDR3 has 17 amino acids. V was pared by 9 bases and J by 8 bases, with 31 bases between. The CDR3 spells CASFIGRGLFFIGGYTF. The DNA for the CDR3 is TGTGCCAGTTTTATCGGGAGGGGACTCTTTTTTATCGGGGGCTACACCTTC.

The V gene is TRBV4-1, the J gene TRBJ2-1; TRBD2 agrees at 8 bases. V was clipped by 3 bases and J by 15 bases; unmatched bases: 13. The CDR3 totals 14 residues. Per the germline V gene, CDR1 is MGHRA and CDR2 is YSYEKL. The CDR3, as DNA: TGCGCCAGCAGCCATACCACGCCGGGGGGGAGATGGTTCTTC. Translating gives CASSHTTPGGRWFF.

The chain carries TRBV18 and TRBJ2-5; D not certain. Germline CDR1 reads KGHSH; CDR2 reads LQKENI. With 1 base removed from V and 6 bases from J, the gap between germline ends came to 6 bases. CDR3 length: 12 residues. Written as DNA, the CDR3 is TGTGCCAGCTCACCACTTTCTCAGACCCAGTACTTC. Its protein product is CASSPLSQTQYF.

The gene calls are TRBV6-5 and TRBJ1-4; weak D call: TRBD1 (6 bases). This CDR3 is 15 amino acids long. Germline loops: CDR1 MNHEY, CDR2 SVGAGI. V lost 5 bases and J lost 0, with 10 bases in between. The CDR3, as DNA: TGTGCCAGCAGTACAGGGTTCTCAACTAATGAAAAACTGTTTTTT. Its translation: CASSTGFSTNEKLFF.

This clone has only one observation. The J gene is TRBJ1-5, the V gene TRBV19; D unclear. CDR3 size: 15 residues. The ends were cut back, 7 bases at V and 2 bases at J, with 15 bases in the middle. Germline values: CDR1 LNHDA, CDR2 SQIVND (reference sequence). The CDR3 sequence is CASTESGVGNQPQHF. The CDR3 bases are TGTGCCAGTACCGAGTCAGGCGTGGGCAATCAGCCCCAGCATTTT.

J is TRBJ2-1 and V is TRBV6-5; 10 bases fit TRBD1. The germline gives CDR1 MNHEY, CDR2 SVGAGI. The V gene end was trimmed by 2 bases and the J gene end by 9 bases; junction bases not matched to a gene: 4. The CDR3 covers 14 residues. CDR3 sequence (DNA): TGTGCCAGCAGTTACGGGACAGGGGACGGTGAGCAGTTCTTC. It encodes CASSYGTGDGEQFF.

V usage is TRBV4-2 and J usage is TRBJ2-7; TRBD2 might be the D (6 bases). Germline V gene sequence: CDR1 LGHNA, CDR2 YNFKEQ. This CDR3 has 17 residues. The V end was cut by 0 bases, the J end by 2 bases, with 17 bases between. The CDR3 reads CASSQEGPGEGPYEQYF. The CDR3 bases are TGTGCCAGCAGCCAAGAAGGCCCGGGAGAGGGTCCCTACGAGCAGTACTTC.

V usage is TRBV11-1 and J usage is TRBJ2-1; 7 bases match TRBD1. CDR1 is SGHAT, CDR2 FQDESV, per germline (reference sequence). The length of the CDR3 is 13 residues. V gave up 4 bases and J gave up 9 bases; unmatched junction bases: 6. This CDR3 reads CASSSPGGVEQFF. CDR3 DNA sequence: TGTGCCAGCAGCTCCCCAGGGGGTGTTGAGCAGTTCTTC.

The chain is built from TRBV5-6 and TRBJ1-2; D perhaps matches TRBD1 (5 bases). This CDR3 is 15 amino acids long. Trimming removed 4 bases at V and 3 bases at J, with 16 bases between. CDR1 is SGHDT, CDR2 YYEEEE, per germline. The CDR3 protein is CASSPMGGAYYGYTF. Here the CDR3 DNA reads TGTGCCAGCAGCCCCATGGGTGGGGCCTACTATGGCTACACCTTC.

The CDR3 reads CASGPGGQPKNIQYF. The CDR3 DNA reads TGTGCCAGCGGGCCAGGGGGTCAGCCAAAAAACATTCAGTACTTC. The genes are TRBV28 and TRBJ2-4, with 7 bases aligning to TRBD1. This CDR3 is built from 15 residues. Germline V gives CDR1 MDHEN, CDR2 SYDVKM. The ends lost 8 bases at V and 4 bases at J; junction bases unmatched: 11.

This sequence joins TRBV27 and TRBJ2-5, with D perhaps matching TRBD1 (5 bases). CDR3 length: 15 amino acids. V was clipped by 5 bases and J by 5 bases, with 18 bases between them. From germline, CDR1 is MNHEY and CDR2 SMNVEV (reference sequence). Written as DNA, the CDR3 is TGTGCCAGCAGTCCAGGGATTGTGGGAATGGAGACCCAGTACTTC. As protein: CASSPGIVGMETQYF.

This CDR3 reads CASSQSRQRGEETQYF. CDR3 DNA sequence: TGTGCCAGCAGCCAATCCCGGCAGCGGGGCGAGGAGACCCAGTACTTC. V usage is TRBV4-2 and J usage is TRBJ2-5; TRBD2 agrees at 7 bases. In germline, CDR1 is LGHNA, CDR2 YNFKEQ. V was pared by 2 bases and J by 5 bases, with 11 bases of the junction left unmatched. CDR3 size: 16 residues.

This chain links TRBV5-1 with TRBJ2-2; the D gene is possibly TRBD2 (5 bases). Germline V lookup: CDR1 SGHRS, CDR2 YFSETQ. The CDR3 length is 16 residues. Trimming stripped 9 bases from V and 2 bases from J, with 20 bases between. CDR3: CATHEQPDLNTGELFF. CDR3 nucleotides: TGCGCCACCCACGAACAACCGGACTTAAACACCGGGGAGCTGTTTTTT.

This clone has only one observation. This rearrangement joins TRBV6-5 to TRBJ2-7; TRBD1 matches at 9 bases. Germline CDR1 MNHEY, CDR2 SVGAGI. The CDR3 totals 14 residues. Trimming at V came to 6 bases and at J to 3 bases, leaving 6 bases not matched to a gene. CDR3 in amino acids: CASRSPGQGYEQYF. The CDR3 DNA follows: TGTGCCAGCAGGTCCCCGGGACAGGGCTACGAGCAGTACTTC.

The chain recombines TRBV28 with TRBJ1-1, with D perhaps TRBD1 (5 bases). This CDR3 has 12 amino acids. V gave up 11 bases and J gave up 3 bases, with 13 bases separating them. Germline V CDR1 and CDR2: MDHEN, SYDVKM. The DNA for the CDR3 is TGTGCCTCCGAGGGGAGGGACACTGAAGCTTTCTTT. It yields the protein CASEGRDTEAFF.

In DNA, the CDR3 is TGTGCCAGCGGCCGGCTAGCGGGGGGCTACGAGCAGTACTTC. Protein sequence: CASGRLAGGYEQYF. The rearrangement uses TRBV28 and TRBJ2-7; 11 nucleotides line up with TRBD2. CDR3 length: 14 amino acids. The germline V gene has CDR1 MDHEN and CDR2 SYDVKM. Trimming removed 8 bases from V and 3 bases from J; junction bases left unmatched: 6.

The chain carries TRBV4-1 and TRBJ1-1; a possible D gene is TRBD1 (5 bases). Germline CDR1 reads MGHRA; CDR2 reads YSYEKL. V was cut by 2 bases and J by 6 bases, with 13 bases left in between. This CDR3 is built from 14 residues. CDR3 nucleotides: TGCGCCAGCAGCCAACCCCAGGGTAGCTCTGAAGCTTTCTTT. This encodes CASSQPQGSSEAFF.

The genes are TRBV23-1 and TRBJ2-5; weak D call: TRBD2 (5 bases). TRBV23-1 is identified as an open reading frame with a role that is uncertain. The CDR3 contains 10 residues. V lost 9 bases and J 7 bases, leaving 9 bases between the germline ends. The CDR3 loop reads CARPGMTQYF. In DNA form, the CDR3 reads TGCGCCAGGCCCGGGATGACCCAGTACTTC.

This clone was seen a handful of times. The genes are TRBV27 and TRBJ2-7; 10 bases fit TRBD2. The trim removed 4 bases at V and 5 bases at J, leaving 11 bases unmatched. The CDR3 consists of 16 residues. CDR1 and CDR2 from the germline V gene are MNHEY and SMNVEV (reference sequence). The CDR3 DNA follows: TGTGCCAGCAGTTCCGGACACGTAGCGGGAGGCGACGAGCAGTACTTC. The encoded protein is CASSSGHVAGGDEQYF.

V gene TRBV10-3 combines with J gene TRBJ2-3, with D possibly TRBD1 on 6 matching bases. The ends were cut back, 7 bases at V and 2 bases at J, with 16 bases in the middle. Germline loops: CDR1 ENHRY, CDR2 SYGVKD. This CDR3 contains 15 residues. The CDR3 protein is CAIKVSAGATDTQYF. In DNA, the CDR3 is TGTGCCATCAAAGTATCGGCAGGGGCCACAGATACGCAGTATTTT.

The chain uses TRBV11-2 and TRBJ2-1; TRBD1 matches 8 bases. The CDR3 loop spans 14 amino acids. Germline V gives CDR1 SGHAT, CDR2 FQNNGV. J lost 3 bases, V lost 4 bases, and 2 bases had no gene match. CDR3 DNA: TGTGCCAGCAGCTCGGACAGGGACTACAATGAGCAGTTCTTC. Its protein product is CASSSDRDYNEQFF.